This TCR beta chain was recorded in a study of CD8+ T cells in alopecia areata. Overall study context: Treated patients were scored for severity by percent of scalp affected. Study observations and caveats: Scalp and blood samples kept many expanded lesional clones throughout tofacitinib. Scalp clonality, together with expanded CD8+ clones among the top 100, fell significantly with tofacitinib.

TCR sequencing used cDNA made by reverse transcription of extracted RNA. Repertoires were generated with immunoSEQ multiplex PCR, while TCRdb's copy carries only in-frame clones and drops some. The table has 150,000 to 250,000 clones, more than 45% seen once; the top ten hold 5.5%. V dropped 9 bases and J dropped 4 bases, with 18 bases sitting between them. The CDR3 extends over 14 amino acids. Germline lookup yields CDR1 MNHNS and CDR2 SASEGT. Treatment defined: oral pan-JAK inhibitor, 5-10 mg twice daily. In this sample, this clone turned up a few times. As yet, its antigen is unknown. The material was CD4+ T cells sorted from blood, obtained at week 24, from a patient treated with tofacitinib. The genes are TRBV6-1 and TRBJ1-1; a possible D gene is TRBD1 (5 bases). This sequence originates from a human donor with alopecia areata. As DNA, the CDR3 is TGTGCCAGTACACCCCGGGGCGGGGGCACTGAAGCTTTCTTT. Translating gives CASTPRGGGTEAFF.